This T cell receptor (beta chain) was retrieved from a study of T cell changes during pregnancy in multiple sclerosis. TCRdb keeps only in-frame clones here, not all; method: immunoSEQ multiplex PCR. This sample carries 36,000 or so clones, roughly 90% of them seen once, and the ten largest clones take around 11%. This specimen was CD8+ T cells from peripheral blood mononuclear cells, taken in the third trimester of pregnancy. The TCR was taken from a female donor with multiple sclerosis, enrolled in a pregnancy study.

As DNA, the CDR3 is TGTGCCAGCAGCCAAGATCACGAGGGAAGCTCCTACAATGAGCAGTTCTTC. Protein product: CASSQDHEGSSYNEQFF. The chain joins TRBV4-2 to TRBJ2-1, with D perhaps matching TRBD2 (5 bases). V dropped 0 bases and J dropped 0 bases, with 12 bases sitting between them. Germline CDR1 LGHNA, CDR2 YNFKEQ. The CDR3 contains 17 residues.